This T cell receptor beta chain emerged from a study of cytomegalovirus exposure and HLA in healthy donors (dated by TCRdb to about 2017). Study-wide context: According to a later analysis, one platform produced both the 110 or so validation repertoires and the 670 or so repertoires of the first cohort. The study aimed to test whether cataloging public T cell receptors could reveal signatures of past pathogen exposure. Besides the first cohort of roughly 700 subjects, a separate validation cohort made up of 95 to 150 different subjects was used. To predict cytomegalovirus infection status, the study combined high-throughput TCR immunosequencing, statistical association of individual TCRs with disease status, and machine learning. The paper as a whole reports these results and caveats: A total of roughly 160 TCR beta chains were listed by the study as associated with cytomegalovirus. A later analysis had no HLA typing for the validation cohort, so co-occurrence there was scored across all 110 or so repertoires. The classifier was reported to diagnose cytomegalovirus status with high specificity and sensitivity in both the original cohort and the validation cohort. According to the authors, the approach could potentially be generalized to other disease states and immunological phenotypes. A few of the identified cytomegalovirus-associated TCR beta chains were confirmed in vitro to be specific for cytomegalovirus antigens. Across donors, most TCR sequences were observed very rarely, whereas some public TCRs were present in many individuals. A later analysis found that TCRs clustered in the first cohort also tended to co-occur in the 100 to 150 validation repertoires, with 94% of cluster scores above 0.

The donors belonged to the validation cohort of about 120 subjects, which was separate from the approximately 660-subject first cohort. V loses 7 bases, J loses 2 bases, and the germline ends lie 10 bases apart. Including cysteine and phenylalanine, the CDR3 has 13 amino acids. Only the CDR3 part of the read is kept: 39 bases, read in frame from the first base. Reading the germline V gene gives CDR1 SNHLY and CDR2 FYNNEI. This clone was seen a handful of times. What antigen it recognizes has not been identified. Base qualities are not at hand, and no much larger clone is one base apart. Receptor amplification or capture employed the immunoSEQ multiplex PCR assay. The authors' pipeline ran thus. A statistical classification framework was developed to diagnose cytomegalovirus status using the catalog of TCR beta chain sequences. TCRdb retrieved this table from immuneACCESS and kept in-frame rearrangements only. Not all clones are present; in checked studies, unresolved V genes account for under half, and no reason is known for the remainder. V, J and clone size were drawn from that table, and D and trimming were deduced from the DNA. The sample has nearly 200,000 clones on record, roughly 84% of them singletons. The ten largest clones add up to around an eighth of the sample.

Material for sequencing was PBMCs. The clonotype originates from a woman in her 30s in good health and CMV-seropositive. This chain joins TRBV2 to TRBJ2-3; the D gene remains uncertain. CDR3 region: CASKTDLTDTQYF. The nucleotides read TGTGCCAGCAAAACAGACCTCACAGATACGCAGTATTTT.